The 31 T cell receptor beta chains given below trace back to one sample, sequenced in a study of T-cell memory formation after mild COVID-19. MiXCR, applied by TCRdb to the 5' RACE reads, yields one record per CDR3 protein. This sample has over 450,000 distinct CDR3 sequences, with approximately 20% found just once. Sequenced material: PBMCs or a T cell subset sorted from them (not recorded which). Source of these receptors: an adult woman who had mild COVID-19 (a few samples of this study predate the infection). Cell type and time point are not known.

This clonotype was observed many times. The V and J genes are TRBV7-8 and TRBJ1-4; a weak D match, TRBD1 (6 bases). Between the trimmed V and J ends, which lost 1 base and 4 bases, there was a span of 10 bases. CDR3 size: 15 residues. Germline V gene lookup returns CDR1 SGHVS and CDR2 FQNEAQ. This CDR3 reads CASSLGGGGNEKLFF. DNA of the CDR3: TGTGCCAGCAGCTTAGGAGGGGGGGGTAATGAAAAACTGTTTTTT.

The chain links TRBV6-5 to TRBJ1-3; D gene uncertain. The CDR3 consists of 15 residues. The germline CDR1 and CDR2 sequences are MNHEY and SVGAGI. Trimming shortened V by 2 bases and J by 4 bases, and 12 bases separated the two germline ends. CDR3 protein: CASSYRRSTGNTIYF. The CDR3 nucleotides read TGTGCCAGCAGTTACAGGCGCTCAACGGGAAACACCATATATTTT.

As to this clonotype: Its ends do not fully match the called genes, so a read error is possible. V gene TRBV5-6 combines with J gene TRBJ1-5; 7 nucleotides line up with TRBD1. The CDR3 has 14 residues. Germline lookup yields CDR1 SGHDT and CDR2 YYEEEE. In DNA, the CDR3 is TGTGCCAGCAGCTGGAACAGGGGCAACCAGCCCCAGCATTTT. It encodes CASSWNRGNQPQHF.

In DNA form, the CDR3 reads TGTGCCAGCAGCCCATTAGCGGGGGGGCCGGTTACGCAGTATTTT. It encodes CASSPLAGGPVTQYF. V is TRBV3-1 and J is TRBJ2-3; TRBD2 aligns across 11 bases. The trim removed 4 bases at V and 8 bases at J, leaving 8 bases unmatched. Germline lookup yields CDR1 LGHDT and CDR2 YNNKEL (reference sequence). The CDR3 has 15 residues.

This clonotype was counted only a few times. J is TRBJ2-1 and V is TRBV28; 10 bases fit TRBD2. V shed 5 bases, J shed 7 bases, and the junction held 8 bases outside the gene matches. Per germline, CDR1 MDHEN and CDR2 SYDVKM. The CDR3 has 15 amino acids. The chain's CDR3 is CASSPPGTSANEQFF. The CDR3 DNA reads TGTGCCAGCAGTCCCCCCGGGACTAGCGCAAATGAGCAGTTCTTC.

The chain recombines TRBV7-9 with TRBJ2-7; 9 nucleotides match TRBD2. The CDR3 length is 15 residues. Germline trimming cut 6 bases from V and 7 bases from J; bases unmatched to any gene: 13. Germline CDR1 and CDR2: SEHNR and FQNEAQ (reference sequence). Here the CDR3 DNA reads TGTGCCAGCAGTCCACCGGGCGGGAGGGAGAGGGAGCAGTACTTC. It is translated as CASSPPGGREREQYF.

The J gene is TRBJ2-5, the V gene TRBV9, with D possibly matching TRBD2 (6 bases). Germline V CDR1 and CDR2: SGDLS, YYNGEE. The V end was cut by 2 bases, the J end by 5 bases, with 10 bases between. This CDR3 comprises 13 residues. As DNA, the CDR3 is TGTGCCAGCAGCGTCGGGGAGGAGGAGACCCAGTACTTC. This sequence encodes CASSVGEEETQYF.

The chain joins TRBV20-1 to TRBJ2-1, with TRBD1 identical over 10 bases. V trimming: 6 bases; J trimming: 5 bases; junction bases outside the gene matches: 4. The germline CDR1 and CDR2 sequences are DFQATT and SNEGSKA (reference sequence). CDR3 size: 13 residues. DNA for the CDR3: TGCAGTGCCGCCGGGACAGGGGACAATGAGCAGTTCTTC. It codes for CSAAGTGDNEQFF.

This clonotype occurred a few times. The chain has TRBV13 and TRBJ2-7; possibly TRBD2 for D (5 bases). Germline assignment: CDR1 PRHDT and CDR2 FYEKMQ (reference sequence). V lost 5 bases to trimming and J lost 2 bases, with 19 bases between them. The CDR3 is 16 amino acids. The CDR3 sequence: CASSHGRQLATYEQYF. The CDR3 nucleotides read TGTGCCAGCAGCCACGGACGGCAGCTAGCAACCTACGAGCAGTACTTC.

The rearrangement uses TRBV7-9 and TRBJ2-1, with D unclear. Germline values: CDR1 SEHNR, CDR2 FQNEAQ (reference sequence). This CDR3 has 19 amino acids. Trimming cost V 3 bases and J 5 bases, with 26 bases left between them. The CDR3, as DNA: TGTGCCAGCAGCTTTAGTAATGAGTTTCGGGTTTGGTTCAACAATGAGCAGTTCTTC. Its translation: CASSFSNEFRVWFNNEQFF.

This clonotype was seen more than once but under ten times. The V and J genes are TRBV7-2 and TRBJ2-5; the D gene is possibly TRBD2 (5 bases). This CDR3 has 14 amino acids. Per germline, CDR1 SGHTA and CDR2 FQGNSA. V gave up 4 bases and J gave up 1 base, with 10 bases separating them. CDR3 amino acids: CASSSGGFQETQYF. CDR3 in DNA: TGTGCCAGCAGCTCCGGCGGGTTCCAAGAGACCCAGTACTTC.

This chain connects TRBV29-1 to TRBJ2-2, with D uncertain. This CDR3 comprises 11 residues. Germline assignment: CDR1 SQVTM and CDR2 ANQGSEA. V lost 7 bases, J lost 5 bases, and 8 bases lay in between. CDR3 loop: CSAILTGELFF. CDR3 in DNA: TGCAGCGCCATATTAACCGGGGAGCTGTTTTTT.

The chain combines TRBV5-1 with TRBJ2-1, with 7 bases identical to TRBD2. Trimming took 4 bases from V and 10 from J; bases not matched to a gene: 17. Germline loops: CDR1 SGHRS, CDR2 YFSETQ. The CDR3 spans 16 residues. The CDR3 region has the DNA TGCGCCAGCAGCGCGGGTGCTAGCGGACCTCAAGGGGAGCAGTTCTTC. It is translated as CASSAGASGPQGEQFF.

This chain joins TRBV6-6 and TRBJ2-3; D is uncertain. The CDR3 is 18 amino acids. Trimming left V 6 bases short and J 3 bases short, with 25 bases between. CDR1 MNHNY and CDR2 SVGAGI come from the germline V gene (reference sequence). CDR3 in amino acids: CASSPGKASQKGTDTQYF. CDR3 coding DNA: TGTGCCAGCAGCCCTGGCAAAGCAAGCCAAAAAGGAACAGATACGCAGTATTTT.

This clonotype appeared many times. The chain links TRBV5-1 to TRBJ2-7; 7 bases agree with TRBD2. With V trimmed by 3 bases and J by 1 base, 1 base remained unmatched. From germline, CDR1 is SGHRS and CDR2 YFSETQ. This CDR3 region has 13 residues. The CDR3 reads CASSWDYSYEQYF. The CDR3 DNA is TGCGCCAGCAGCTGGGACTATTCCTACGAGCAGTACTTC.

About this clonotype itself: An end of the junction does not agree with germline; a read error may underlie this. For the CDR3, the DNA is TGTGCCAGCAGCTTAGGACAGGGGGCAGGCACTGAAGCTTTCTTT. Amino acids: CASSLGQGAGTEAFF. The chain employs TRBV5-1 and TRBJ1-1; 11 bases line up with TRBD1. The CDR3 has 15 residues. Germline V CDR1 and CDR2: SGHRS, YFSETQ.

For the CDR3, the DNA is TGTGCCAGCAGCCGTCAGCCTGAAGCGAACACCGGGGAGCTGTTTTTT. It codes for CASSRQPEANTGELFF. The chain joins TRBV7-8 to TRBJ2-2; no reliable D call. V gave up 5 bases and J gave up 0 bases, with 13 bases separating them. The CDR3 is 16 amino acids. Germline-derived CDR1 and CDR2 are SGHVS and FQNEAQ.

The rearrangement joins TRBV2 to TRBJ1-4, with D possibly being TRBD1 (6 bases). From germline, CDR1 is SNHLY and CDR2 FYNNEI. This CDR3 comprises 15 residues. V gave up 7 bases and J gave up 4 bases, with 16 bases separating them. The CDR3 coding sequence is TGTGCCAGCACCGCGAGGACAGTTATTAATGAAAAACTGTTTTTT. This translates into CASTARTVINEKLFF.

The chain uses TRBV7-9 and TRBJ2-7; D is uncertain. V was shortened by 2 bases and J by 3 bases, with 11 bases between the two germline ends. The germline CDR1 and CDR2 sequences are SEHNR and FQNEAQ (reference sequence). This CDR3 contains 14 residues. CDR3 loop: CASSLLAPLYEQYF. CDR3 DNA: TGTGCCAGCAGCTTACTCGCACCGCTCTACGAGCAGTACTTC. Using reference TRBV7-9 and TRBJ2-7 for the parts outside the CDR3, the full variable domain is DTGVSQNPRHKITKRGQNVTFRCDPISEHNRLYWYRQTLGQGPEFLTYFQNEAQLEKSRLLSDRFSAERPKGSFSTLEIQRTEQGDSAMYLCASSLLAPLYEQYFGPGTRLTVT.

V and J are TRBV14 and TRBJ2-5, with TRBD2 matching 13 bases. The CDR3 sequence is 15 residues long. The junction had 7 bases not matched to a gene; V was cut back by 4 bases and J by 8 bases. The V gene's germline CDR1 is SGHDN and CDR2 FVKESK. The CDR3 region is CASSPPGTSGTTQYF. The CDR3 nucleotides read TGTGCCAGCAGCCCCCCCGGGACTAGCGGGACCACCCAGTACTTC.

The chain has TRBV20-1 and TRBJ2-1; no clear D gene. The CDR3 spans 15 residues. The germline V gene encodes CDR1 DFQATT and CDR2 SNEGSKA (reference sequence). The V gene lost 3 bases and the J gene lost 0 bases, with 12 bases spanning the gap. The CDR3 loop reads CSASERLSSYNEQFF. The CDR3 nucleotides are TGCAGTGCTAGTGAGCGCCTGAGCTCCTACAATGAGCAGTTCTTC.

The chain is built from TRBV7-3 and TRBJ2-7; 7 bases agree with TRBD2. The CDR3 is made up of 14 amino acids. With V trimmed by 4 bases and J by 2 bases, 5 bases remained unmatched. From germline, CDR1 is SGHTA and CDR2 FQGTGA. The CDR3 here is CASSSREAPYEQYF. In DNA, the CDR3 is TGTGCCAGCAGCTCCCGGGAGGCTCCCTACGAGCAGTACTTC.

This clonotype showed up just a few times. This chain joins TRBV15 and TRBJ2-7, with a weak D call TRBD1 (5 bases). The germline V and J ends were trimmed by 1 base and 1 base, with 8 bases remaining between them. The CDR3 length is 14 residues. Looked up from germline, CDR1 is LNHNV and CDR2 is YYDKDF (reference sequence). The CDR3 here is CATSRGAGSYEQYF. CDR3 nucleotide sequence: TGTGCCACCAGCAGAGGGGCAGGGTCCTACGAGCAGTACTTC.

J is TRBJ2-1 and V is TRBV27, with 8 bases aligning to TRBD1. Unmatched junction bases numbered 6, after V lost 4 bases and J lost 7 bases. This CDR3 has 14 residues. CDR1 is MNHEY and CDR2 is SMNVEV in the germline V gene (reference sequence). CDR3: CASSSGQERNEQFF. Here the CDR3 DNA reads TGTGCCAGCAGTTCGGGACAGGAGCGGAATGAGCAGTTCTTC.

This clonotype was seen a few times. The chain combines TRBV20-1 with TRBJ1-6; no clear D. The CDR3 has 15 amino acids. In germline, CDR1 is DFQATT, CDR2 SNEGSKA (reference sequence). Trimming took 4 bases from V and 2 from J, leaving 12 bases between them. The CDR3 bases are TGCAGTGCTACCCCCGAGGGCGCCTATAATTCACCCCTCCACTTT. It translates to CSATPEGAYNSPLHF.

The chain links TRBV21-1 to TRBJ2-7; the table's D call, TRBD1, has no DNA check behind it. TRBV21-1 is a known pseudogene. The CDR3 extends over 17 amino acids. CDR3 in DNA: TGTGCCAGCAGCAATGGTGACGGGACTAGCAGCTCCTACGAGCAGTACTTC. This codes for CASSNGDGTSSSYEQYF.

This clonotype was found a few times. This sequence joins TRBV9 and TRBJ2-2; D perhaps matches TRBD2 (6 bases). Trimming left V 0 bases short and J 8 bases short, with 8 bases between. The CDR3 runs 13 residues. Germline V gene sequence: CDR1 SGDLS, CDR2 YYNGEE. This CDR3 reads CASSVDGRGELFF. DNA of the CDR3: TGTGCCAGCAGCGTAGACGGGAGAGGGGAGCTGTTTTTT.

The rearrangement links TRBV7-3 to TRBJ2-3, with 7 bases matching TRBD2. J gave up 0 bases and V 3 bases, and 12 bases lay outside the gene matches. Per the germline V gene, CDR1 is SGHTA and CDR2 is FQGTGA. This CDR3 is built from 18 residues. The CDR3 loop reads CASSFTTTSDSSTDTQYF. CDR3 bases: TGTGCCAGCAGCTTTACGACAACTAGCGACTCTAGCACAGATACGCAGTATTTT.

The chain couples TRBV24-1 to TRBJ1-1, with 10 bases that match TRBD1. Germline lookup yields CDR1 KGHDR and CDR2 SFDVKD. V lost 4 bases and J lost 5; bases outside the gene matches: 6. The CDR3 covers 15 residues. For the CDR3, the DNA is TGTGCCACCAGTGACCGAGGGACAGGGGAAACTGAAGCTTTCTTT. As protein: CATSDRGTGETEAFF.

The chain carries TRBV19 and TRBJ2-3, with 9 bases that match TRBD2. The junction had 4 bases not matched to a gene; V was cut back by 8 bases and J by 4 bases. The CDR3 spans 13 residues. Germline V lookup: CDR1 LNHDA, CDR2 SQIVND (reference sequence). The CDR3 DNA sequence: TGTGCCAGTTCTAGCGGGATCGCAGATACGCAGTATTTT. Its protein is CASSSGIADTQYF. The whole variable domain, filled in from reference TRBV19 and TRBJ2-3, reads DGGITQSPKYLFRKEGQNVTLSCEQNLNHDAMYWYRQDPGQGLRLIYYSQIVNDFQKGDIAEGYSVSREKKESFPLTVTSAQKNPTAFYLCASSSGIADTQYFGPGTRLTVL.

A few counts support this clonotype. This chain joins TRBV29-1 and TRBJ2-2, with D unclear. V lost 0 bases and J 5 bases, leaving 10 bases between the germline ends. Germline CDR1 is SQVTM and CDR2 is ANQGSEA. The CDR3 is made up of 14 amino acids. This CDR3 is CSVEDLHGTGELFF. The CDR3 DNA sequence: TGCAGCGTTGAAGATCTTCACGGGACCGGGGAGCTGTTTTTT.